Each of the 6 T cell receptor beta chains below was sequenced from the same sample in a study of blood T cell repertoires in COVID-19. The protocol was immunoSEQ multiplex PCR, while the TCRdb copy is restricted to in-frame clones and leaves out a portion. This repertoire shows about 98,000 clones, approximately 92% found once; its top ten account for around 1.9%. The sample consisted of peripheral blood. The receptors stem from a woman in her 50s with COVID-19, enrolled during active disease.

The rearrangement joins TRBV5-1 to TRBJ1-6; 9 bases agree with TRBD1. The CDR3 runs to 16 residues. Germline CDR1 reads SGHRS; CDR2 reads YFSETQ. V was clipped by 4 bases and J by 7 bases; unmatched bases: 9. CDR3 bases: TGCGCCAGCAGCCTGTTCTCGGGACAGGGAAATTCACCCCTCCACTTT. Translation: CASSLFSGQGNSPLHF.

The chain uses TRBV5-1 and TRBJ1-1, with D tentatively TRBD1 (5 bases). Trimming shortened V by 5 bases and J by 4 bases, and 12 bases separated the two germline ends. Germline V CDR1 and CDR2: SGHRS, YFSETQ. The CDR3 sequence is 13 residues long. The CDR3 DNA is TGCGCCAGCAGAGGCAGCAGGGCCACTGAAGCTTTCTTT. Amino acid sequence: CASRGSRATEAFF.

V gene TRBV6-6 combines with J gene TRBJ2-7; TRBD1 aligns across 7 bases. V lost 0 bases and J lost 6; bases outside the gene matches: 2. The germline V gene encodes CDR1 MNHNY and CDR2 SVGAGI (reference sequence). The CDR3 has 13 amino acids. CDR3 protein: CASSYSSGGEQYV. The DNA of the CDR3 is TGTGCCAGCAGTTACTCCTCAGGGGGCGAGCAGTACGTC.

This clone was picked up one time. The chain joins TRBV19 to TRBJ1-2; 7 bases map to TRBD1. This CDR3 region has 12 residues. Germline values: CDR1 LNHDA, CDR2 SQIVND (reference sequence). The junction had 7 bases not matched to a gene; V was cut back by 7 bases and J by 8 bases. The CDR3 reads CASTSTGVGYTF. In DNA, the CDR3 is TGTGCCAGTACGAGTACAGGGGTCGGCTACACCTTC.

The gene calls are TRBV6-1 and TRBJ1-1; tentatively, D is TRBD1 (5 bases). The ends were cut back, 2 bases at V and 1 base at J, with 11 bases in the middle. This CDR3 contains 15 residues. Germline-derived CDR1 and CDR2 are MNHNS and SASEGT. The CDR3: CASSETYRGNTEAFF. The CDR3 DNA follows: TGTGCCAGCAGTGAAACTTATAGGGGGAACACTGAAGCTTTCTTT.

This chain links TRBV7-2 with TRBJ2-3; 7 bases match TRBD2. With 5 bases clipped from V and 0 bases from J, the junction kept 2 bases outside the gene matches. The CDR3 length is 14 residues. Per germline, CDR1 SGHTA and CDR2 FQGNSA. CDR3 loop: CASSPSGSTDTQYF. In DNA, the CDR3 is TGTGCCAGCAGCCCTAGCGGTAGCACAGATACGCAGTATTTT.